These 25 T cell receptor beta chains share one sample of origin, sequenced in a study of T-cell reconstitution after alpha-beta-depleted transplantation in children. A TCRbeta library incorporating unique molecular identifiers was prepared. Using its own MiXCR run on the PCR reads, TCRdb lists one record per CDR3 protein. The data show approximately 79,000 distinct CDR3 sequences, 18% seen once. Sequenced material: PBMCs, mostly from graft donor cells, taken 360 days after TCRalphabeta/CD19-depleted stem cell transplant. These TCRs come from a male patient between 2 and 15 years old who had a stem cell transplant for acute lymphoblastic leukemia, so the T cells may come from the graft donor.

This clonotype appeared a few times. The chain carries TRBV12-3 or TRBV12-4 and TRBJ2-1; TRBD2 aligns across 9 bases. The CDR3 has 17 residues. After removal of 7 bases from V and 8 bases from J, the junction contained 18 bases not matched to a gene. The CDR3 DNA is TGTGCCAGCAACCCCCCCGCGGGACTAGCAATCCCCTATGAGCAGTTCTTC. It codes for CASNPPAGLAIPYEQFF.

The table lists this clonotype with many counts. The chain is built from TRBV11-2 and TRBJ2-7; 9 nucleotides match TRBD2. V lost 1 base to trimming and J lost 2 bases; unmatched junction nucleotides: 3. CDR1 and CDR2 (germline): SGHAT, FQNNGV. This CDR3 contains 15 residues. The CDR3 DNA is TGTGCCAGCAGCTTAGTACCTAGCGGGGCCTACGAGCAGTACTTC. Translating gives CASSLVPSGAYEQYF. Together with reference TRBV11-2 and TRBJ2-7, the CDR3 gives the full variable domain: EAGVAQSPRYKIIEKRQSVAFWCNPISGHATLYWYQQILGQGPKLLIQFQNNGVVDDSQLPKDRFSAERLKGVDSTLKIQPAKLEDSAVYLCASSLVPSGAYEQYFGPGTRLTVT.

The CDR3 here is CASRLLAGNTGELFF. As DNA, the CDR3 is TGTGCCAGCAGGCTACTAGCGGGAAACACCGGGGAGCTGTTTTTT. This chain connects TRBV12-3 or TRBV12-4 to TRBJ2-2, with TRBD2 matching over 10 bases. The CDR3 has 15 amino acids. The V segment lost 6 bases and the J segment 2 bases; nucleotides outside the gene matches: 3.

The table lists this clonotype with a few counts. V usage is TRBV7-8 and J usage is TRBJ2-1; D may correspond to TRBD1 or TRBD2 (5 bases each). The CDR3 has 18 residues. Germline assignment: CDR1 SGHVS and CDR2 FQNEAQ. V gave up 5 bases and J gave up 5 bases, with 25 bases separating them. CDR3 bases: TGTGCCAGCAGCCTCCGCCCCGCGCAGATGGGGGAGAACAATGAGCAGTTCTTC. Protein: CASSLRPAQMGENNEQFF.

This clonotype was recorded a few times. The CDR3 DNA reads TGTGCCAGCAGTGAGGGATGGCGGGGGTACGAGCAGTACTTC. Translated, it gives CASSEGWRGYEQYF. The gene calls are TRBV2 and TRBJ2-7; 7 bases match TRBD2. V lost 3 bases, J lost 4 bases, and 6 bases stayed unmatched. Germline CDR1 SNHLY, CDR2 FYNNEI. The CDR3 sequence is 14 residues long.

V gene TRBV5-1 combines with J gene TRBJ2-7; TRBD1 agrees at 10 bases. V trimming: 0 bases; J trimming: 2 bases; junction bases outside the gene matches: 2. The CDR3 is 15 amino acids. From germline, CDR1 is SGHRS and CDR2 YFSETQ. CDR3 region: CASSLGTGGTYEQYF. CDR3 in DNA: TGCGCCAGCAGCTTGGGGACAGGGGGGACCTACGAGCAGTACTTC.

V and J are TRBV6-1 and TRBJ1-2, with 7 bases aligning to TRBD1. Germline V gene sequence: CDR1 MNHNS, CDR2 SASEGT. This CDR3 is built from 13 residues. With 6 bases clipped from V and 7 bases from J, the junction kept 8 bases outside the gene matches. The CDR3 DNA is TGTGCCAGCAGAACCGACAGGGTGGGTGGCTACACCTTC. It specifies CASRTDRVGGYTF.

The sample holds a few counts of this clonotype. The chain couples TRBV5-1 to TRBJ2-1, with unresolved D. Trimming took off 1 base at V and 0 bases at J, with 5 bases between the two ends. CDR1 is SGHRS, CDR2 YFSETQ, per germline. This CDR3 is 14 amino acids long. The CDR3 sequence is CASSLSSSYNEQFF. The CDR3 DNA follows: TGCGCCAGCAGCTTGTCTAGCTCCTACAATGAGCAGTTCTTC. The variable domain in full, completed from reference TRBV5-1 and TRBJ2-1, reads KAGVTQTPRYLIKTRGQQVTLSCSPISGHRSVSWYQQTPGQGLQFLFEYFSETQRNKGNFPGRFSGRQFSNSRSEMNVSTLELGDSALYLCASSLSSSYNEQFFGPGTRLTVL.

Many counts were recorded for this clonotype. The chain couples TRBV28 to TRBJ1-6; tentatively, D is TRBD1 (6 bases). CDR1 is MDHEN, CDR2 SYDVKM, per germline. V was trimmed by 4 bases and J by 6 bases, leaving 13 bases between them. This CDR3 has 15 residues. The CDR3 sequence is CASSSPLGGNSPLHF. CDR3 bases: TGTGCCAGCAGTTCTCCTCTAGGGGGTAATTCACCCCTCCACTTT.

J is TRBJ2-6 and V is TRBV4-1; 9 bases agree with TRBD1. The J segment lost 9 bases and the V segment lost 1 base, leaving 7 bases of the junction unmatched. CDR1 and CDR2 from the germline V gene are MGHRA and YSYEKL. The CDR3 is 16 amino acids. CDR3 residues: CASSQGGTGPSNVLTF. The DNA of the CDR3 is TGCGCCAGCAGCCAAGGGGGGACAGGGCCCAGCAACGTCCTGACTTTC.

This clonotype was picked up a small number of times. The chain links TRBV5-1 to TRBJ2-7; the D is unclear. The germline V and J ends were trimmed by 3 bases and 2 bases, with 3 bases remaining between them. The CDR3 is made up of 11 amino acids. Germline CDR1 and CDR2: SGHRS and YFSETQ. The CDR3 protein is CASSCPYEQYF. DNA of the CDR3: TGCGCCAGCAGCTGTCCCTACGAGCAGTACTTC.

The rearrangement links TRBV7-8 to TRBJ2-7, with 8 bases lining up with TRBD1. V lost 5 bases to trimming and J lost 4 bases; unmatched junction nucleotides: 13. Germline assignment: CDR1 SGHVS and CDR2 FQNEAQ. The CDR3 is 16 residues long. DNA of the CDR3: TGTGCCAGCAGCATACGGACAGGGCGAGGGTCTTACGAGCAGTACTTC. Translation gives CASSIRTGRGSYEQYF.

CDR3 DNA: TGTGCCAGCAGCTTGGGAGGTTCCTACAATGAGCAGTTCTTC. Amino acids: CASSLGGSYNEQFF. V gene TRBV5-6 combines with J gene TRBJ2-1, with D uncertain. Germline loops: CDR1 SGHDT, CDR2 YYEEEE. The CDR3 spans 14 residues. The V end was cut by 0 bases, the J end by 1 base, with 5 bases between.

This clonotype was detected ten times or more. The chain carries TRBV6-2 or TRBV6-3 and TRBJ2-1; no clear D. CDR1 and CDR2 (germline): MNHEY, SVGEGT. CDR3 length: 15 amino acids. V lost 3 bases and J lost 4, with 13 bases in between. This CDR3 is CASSYTRSHYNEQFF. The CDR3 bases are TGTGCCAGCAGTTATACAAGGAGCCATTACAATGAGCAGTTCTTC.

This clonotype has a count of ten or more. The V and J genes are TRBV5-1 and TRBJ2-3, with no clear D. V was cut by 0 bases and J by 4 bases, with 3 bases left in between. The CDR3 has 12 residues. Germline V gene data show CDR1 as SGHRS and CDR2 as YFSETQ. The CDR3 reads CASSLVSDTQYF. The CDR3 bases are TGCGCCAGCAGCTTGGTCTCAGATACGCAGTATTTT.

V is TRBV5-1 and J is TRBJ2-1; D unresolved. This CDR3 has 14 amino acids. V lost 0 bases, J lost 3 bases, and 7 bases lay in between. Germline-derived CDR1 and CDR2 are SGHRS and YFSETQ. CDR3: CASSLATSYNEQFF. Written as DNA, the CDR3 is TGCGCCAGCAGCTTGGCAACAAGCTACAATGAGCAGTTCTTC.

This clonotype was found a few times. The chain recombines TRBV4-1 with TRBJ2-3; 11 bases align to TRBD2. The CDR3 is 18 residues long. Unmatched junction bases numbered 9, after V lost 3 bases and J lost 1 base. CDR1 and CDR2 (germline): MGHRA, YSYEKL. The CDR3 sequence: CASSHPLLAGVGTDTQYF. CDR3 bases: TGCGCCAGCAGCCATCCTTTACTAGCGGGAGTAGGCACAGATACGCAGTATTTT.

This clonotype was seen only a few times. The chain recombines TRBV7-9 with TRBJ2-7; 8 bases line up with TRBD1. The CDR3 sequence is 16 residues long. Looked up from germline, CDR1 is SEHNR and CDR2 is FQNEAQ (reference sequence). V shed 5 bases, J shed 0 bases, and the junction held 9 bases outside the gene matches. CDR3 bases: TGTGCCAGCAGCACCCCGGACAGGGAGTCCTCCTACGAGCAGTACTTC. It is translated as CASSTPDRESSYEQYF.

The chain carries TRBV5-1 and TRBJ2-1; 7 positions match TRBD2. J was trimmed by 0 bases and V by 6 bases; bases with no gene match: 6. The CDR3 runs to 15 residues. The V gene's germline CDR1 is SGHRS and CDR2 YFSETQ. In DNA form, the CDR3 reads TGCGCCAGCAACGAAGCGGGGCTCTCCTACAATGAGCAGTTCTTC. Its translation: CASNEAGLSYNEQFF.

Of note for this clonotype: Compared with germline, one end of the junction differs, possibly owing to a read error. The gene calls are TRBV20-1 and TRBJ2-1; D unresolved. This CDR3 is 15 amino acids long. Germline V gene lookup returns CDR1 DFQATT and CDR2 SNEGSKA (reference sequence). CDR3 residues: CCARASESSYNEQFF. The CDR3 nucleotides are TGCTGTGCTAGGGCCAGCGAAAGCTCCTACAATGAGCAGTTCTTC.

The chain uses TRBV29-1 and TRBJ2-3, with D maybe TRBD2 (5 bases). Germline-derived CDR1 and CDR2 are SQVTM and ANQGSEA. V was clipped by 1 base and J by 3 bases, with 14 bases between them. CDR3 length equals 15 residues. DNA for the CDR3: TGCAGCGTTGAAGTTCTAGCATGGGCGACAGATACGCAGTATTTT. The encoded protein is CSVEVLAWATDTQYF.

This clonotype was seen a handful of times. The V gene is TRBV28, the J gene TRBJ2-7; D remains unclear. The V gene's germline CDR1 is MDHEN and CDR2 SYDVKM. Trimming pared 7 bases from V and 5 bases from J, leaving 9 bases between. The CDR3 is 11 residues long. The CDR3 loop reads CASTGWNEQYF. As DNA, the CDR3 is TGTGCCAGCACTGGCTGGAACGAGCAGTACTTC.

The genes are TRBV2 and TRBJ1-4; D uncertain. The CDR3 is made up of 14 amino acids. CDR1 and CDR2 from the germline V gene are SNHLY and FYNNEI. Trimming cost V 6 bases and J 4 bases, with 12 bases left between them. The CDR3 region is CASRHPGNNEKLFF. Written as DNA, the CDR3 is TGTGCCAGCAGGCACCCGGGGAATAATGAAAAACTGTTTTTT.

This chain connects TRBV4-2 to TRBJ2-1; D remains ambiguous. Germline CDR1 is LGHNA and CDR2 is YNFKEQ. V was pared by 0 bases and J by 10 bases, with 13 bases between. The CDR3 runs 14 residues. In DNA form, the CDR3 reads TGTGCCAGCAGCCAAGATGACCTTCCCGGCGAGCAGTTCTTC. Residues: CASSQDDLPGEQFF.

This clonotype was picked up a small number of times. The chain links TRBV12-3 or TRBV12-4 to TRBJ2-1; 8 positions match TRBD2. The CDR3 is made up of 20 amino acids. J gave up 0 bases and V 5 bases, and 18 bases lay outside the gene matches. In DNA, the CDR3 is TGTGCCAGCAGTCTCCGGGGGGGGGCTAGCGGGCCATTCTCCTACAATGAGCAGTTCTTC. Translated: CASSLRGGASGPFSYNEQFF.